This TCR beta chain was found in a study of identical twins (dated by TCRdb to 2016 to 2017). Broadly, across the study: To test whether fetal clonotypes persist, the study used deep sequencing on TCR alpha and beta repertoires from monozygotic twins, unrelated adults of various ages, and cord blood. To rule out contamination, the twin experiments were replicated at different times with different library preparation protocols. Findings and caveats that apply to the study as a whole: Zero-insertion analyses could be partly confounded by invariant T cells such as MAIT and iNKT, although diverse VJ usage argued against such confounding for most clonotypes. In monozygotic twins, recombination models systematically underestimated out-of-frame TCR alpha sharing, but the models matched the sharing seen between unrelated individuals. Fewer insertions were carried by abundant cord blood beta clonotypes; a weaker similar trend was observed in young adult naive repertoires, while no such trend was observed in memory repertoires. Excess twin sharing in beta out-of-frame sequences was weaker because fewer shared sequences lowered the signal-to-noise ratio. Conclusions relied on cross-sectional statistical analysis, since the same donors could not be followed over many years. Compared with coincidental sharing between unrelated individuals, out-of-frame TCR alpha sequences shared between twins showed an excess of sequences with low generation probability.

Receptors were amplified or captured by 5' RACE. TCRdb records Illumina HiSeq 2000 as the sequencer. A universal primer binding site was introduced by template switching, and a unique molecular identifier was present in the final cDNA, enabling accurate counting of TCR cDNA molecules. Specific primers in the conserved constant-segment region were used to synthesize first-strand cDNA for TCR alpha and beta chains. To control for contamination, every cDNA library carried two barcodes: a SMART-Mk sample barcode plus Illumina barcodes. Two successive PCR steps introduced TruSeq adapter sequences along with Illumina sample barcodes. Sequencing of the TCR alpha and beta cDNA libraries was done on the Illumina HiSeq platform using custom primers. The study's own analysis went as follows. Raw reads were processed with MiGEC to extract unique molecular identifiers, and MiXCR was used to determine CDR3 positions. Recombination models were inferred per individual with the repgenHMM and IGoR tools using an EM algorithm. Shared clonotypes were analyzed with the tcR package in R, and sharing was normalized by the product of cloneset sizes. Out-of-frame nonproductive sequences were analyzed to study raw recombination free of thymic and clonal selection effects. Starting from the raw public reads, TCRdb applied fastp trimming at Q25, assembled clones with MiXCR and retained in-frame beta chains. Entries are consolidated by CDR3 protein sequence, retaining the most common genes and DNA. The V and J calls and clone size are TCRdb's, not the authors'. This sample is represented by around 220,000 distinct CDR3 sequences; roughly a tenth of them were singletons. The ten most abundant clones make up more than 8% of the sample.

This clonotype came up many times. Its antigen has not been determined. The sample holds no much larger clone one base away, and base qualities are not on file. There are 10 amino acids in the CDR3, from cysteine to phenylalanine inclusive. The entry retains the CDR3 DNA only, 30 bases that are in frame from base 1. The germline V gene provides CDR1 SQVTM and CDR2 ANQGSEA. The germline ends are 5 bases apart after V is trimmed by 4 bases and J by 6 bases. All donors were healthy Caucasians. Miltenyi CD45RO+ enrichment and human naive T-cell isolation kits were used to isolate memory (CD45RO+) and naive T cells from PBMC.

The sample consisted of memory T cells sorted from blood. The cell subset or site label on this specimen signifies: CD45RO+ enriched T cells. Recombination joined TRBV29-1 with TRBJ2-3, with the D gene not clear enough to name. The source is a man between 50 and 59 years old in good health. The CDR3 protein: CSVASDTQYF. The DNA reads as follows: TGCAGCGTTGCTTCTGATACGCAGTATTTT.